This T cell receptor (beta chain) emerged from a study of blood T cell repertoires in COVID-19. Participants had their cohort set by participant-reported clinical history. Libraries were prepared by immunoSEQ multiplex PCR; TCRdb keeps only in-frame clonotypes and omits some of them. The sample holds around 180,000 clones, more than 75% seen once. The CDR3 covers 17 residues. The junction had 13 bases not matched to a gene; V was cut back by 6 bases and J by 1 base. CDR1 and CDR2 from the germline V gene are SQVTM and ANQGSEA. The sample consisted of PBMCs or T cells enriched from blood (not recorded which). This receptor was taken from a woman aged 45-65 years with acute COVID-19. The chain recombines TRBV29-1 with TRBJ2-2, with 8 positions matching TRBD2. The DNA for the CDR3 is TGCAGCGTCCCAGGACTATTGGCGGGGGGGAACACCGGGGAGCTGTTTTTT. Translating it yields CSVPGLLAGGNTGELFF.